This is a list of T cell receptor beta chains from one sample in a study of T cell responses to AZD1222 COVID-19 vaccine. Libraries were prepared by immunoSEQ multiplex PCR; TCRdb keeps only in-frame clonotypes and omits some of them. The sample shows some 99,000 clones, about 87% of them seen only once. Sequencing used peripheral blood, obtained 28 days after the second AZD1222 dose. The receptors were sampled from an adult who received the AZD1222 COVID-19 vaccine. The conserved cysteine and the conserved F or W are not part of the CDR3 here.

j_call,v_call,cdr3_aa
TRBJ2-5,TRBV5-1,ASSSGPTPETQY
TRBJ1-5,TRBV2,ASTHRGNQPQH
TRBJ1-2,TRBV7-8,ASSWPSGTGGYGYT
TRBJ2-5,TRBV7-2,ASSLAVGQGQETQY
TRBJ1-2,TRBV27,ASSPQWETGYT
TRBJ2-1,TRBV24-1,ATSDTGTSGRGEQF
TRBJ1-2,TRBV5-6,ASSLNRDST
TRBJ2-7,TRBV6-4,AQGGSYEQY
TRBJ2-1,TRBV27,ASSLSLPLREPYNEQF
TRBJ2-1,TRBV2,ASRGRGGEQF
TRBJ1-2,TRBV4-2,ASSQTTGDYT
TRBJ2-5,TRBV6-5,ASSSSPGQPTQY
TRBJ2-1,TRBV24-1,ATSDGLAQF
TRBJ1-1,TRBV3-1/TRBV3-2,ASSPGDRVSTEAF
TRBJ1-5,TRBV4-1,ASSLGGIKQPQH
TRBJ1-6,TRBV28,ASRRTGKGSPLH
TRBJ2-7,TRBV4-3,ASSTDRGYEQY